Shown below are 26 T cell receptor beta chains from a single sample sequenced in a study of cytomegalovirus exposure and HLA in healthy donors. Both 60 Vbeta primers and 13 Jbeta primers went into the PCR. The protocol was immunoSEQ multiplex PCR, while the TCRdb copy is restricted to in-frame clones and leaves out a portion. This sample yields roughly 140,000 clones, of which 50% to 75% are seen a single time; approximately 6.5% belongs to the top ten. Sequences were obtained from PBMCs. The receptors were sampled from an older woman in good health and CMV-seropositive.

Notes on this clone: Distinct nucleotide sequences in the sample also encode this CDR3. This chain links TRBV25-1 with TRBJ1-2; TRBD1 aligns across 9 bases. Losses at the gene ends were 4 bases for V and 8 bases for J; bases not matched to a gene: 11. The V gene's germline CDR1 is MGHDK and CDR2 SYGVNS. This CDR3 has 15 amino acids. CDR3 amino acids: CASSGSQGAVRGYTF. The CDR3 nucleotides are TGTGCCAGCAGTGGATCACAGGGGGCGGTCCGGGGCTACACCTTC.

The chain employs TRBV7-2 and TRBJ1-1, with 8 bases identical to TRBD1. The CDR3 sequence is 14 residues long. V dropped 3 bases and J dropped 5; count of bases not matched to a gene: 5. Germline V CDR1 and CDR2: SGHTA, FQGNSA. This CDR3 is CASSFTGGGTEAFF. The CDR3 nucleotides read TGTGCCAGCAGCTTTACAGGGGGTGGTACTGAAGCTTTCTTT.

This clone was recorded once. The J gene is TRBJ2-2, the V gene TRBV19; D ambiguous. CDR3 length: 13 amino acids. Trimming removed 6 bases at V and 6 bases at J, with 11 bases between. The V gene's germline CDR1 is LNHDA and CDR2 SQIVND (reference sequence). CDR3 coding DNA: TGTGCCAGTAGGAGTAGCTCGCCCGGGGAGCTGTTTTTT. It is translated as CASRSSSPGELFF.

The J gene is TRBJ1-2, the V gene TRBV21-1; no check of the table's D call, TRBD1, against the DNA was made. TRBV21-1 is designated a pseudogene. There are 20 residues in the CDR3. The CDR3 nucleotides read TGTGCCAGCAGCAAAGTCCTAAGGAAACGGACACAGGGGATAGGAGATGGCTACACCTTC. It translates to CASSKVLRKRTQGIGDGYTF.

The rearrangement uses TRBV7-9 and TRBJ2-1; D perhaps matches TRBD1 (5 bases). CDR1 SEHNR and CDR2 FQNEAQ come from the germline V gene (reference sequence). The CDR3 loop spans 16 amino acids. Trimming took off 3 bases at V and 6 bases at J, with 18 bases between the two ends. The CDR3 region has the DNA TGTGCCAGCAGCTTTCCTCCGGGCACTGACAGCAATGAGCAGTTCTTC. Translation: CASSFPPGTDSNEQFF.

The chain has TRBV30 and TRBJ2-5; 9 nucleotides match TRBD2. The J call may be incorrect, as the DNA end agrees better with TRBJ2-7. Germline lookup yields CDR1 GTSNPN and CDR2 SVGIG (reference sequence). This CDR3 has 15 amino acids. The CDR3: CAWSPASGAVYEQYF. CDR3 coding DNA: TGTGCCTGGAGTCCGGCTAGCGGGGCTGTCTACGAGCAGTACTTC.

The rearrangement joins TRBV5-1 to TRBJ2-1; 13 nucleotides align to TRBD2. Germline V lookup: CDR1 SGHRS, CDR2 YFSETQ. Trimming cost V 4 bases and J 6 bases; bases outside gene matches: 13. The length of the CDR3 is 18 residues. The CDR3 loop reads CASSPTSGRARLGNEQFF. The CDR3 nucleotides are TGCGCCAGCAGCCCAACTAGCGGGAGGGCAAGGTTAGGCAATGAGCAGTTCTTC.

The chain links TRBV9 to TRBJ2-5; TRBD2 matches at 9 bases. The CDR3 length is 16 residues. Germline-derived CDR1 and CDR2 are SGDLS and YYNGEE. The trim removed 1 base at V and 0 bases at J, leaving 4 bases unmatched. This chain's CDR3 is CASSVRLAENQETQYF. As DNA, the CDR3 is TGTGCCAGCAGCGTAAGACTAGCGGAAAACCAAGAGACCCAGTACTTC.

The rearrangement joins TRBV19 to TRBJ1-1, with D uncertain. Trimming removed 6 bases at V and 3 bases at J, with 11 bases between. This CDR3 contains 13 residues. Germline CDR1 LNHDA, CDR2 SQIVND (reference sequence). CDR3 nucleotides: TGTGCCAGTAGCGACTCCGGGGACACTGAAGCTTTCTTT. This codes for CASSDSGDTEAFF. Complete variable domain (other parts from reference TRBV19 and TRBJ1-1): DGGITQSPKYLFRKEGQNVTLSCEQNLNHDAMYWYRQDPGQGLRLIYYSQIVNDFQKGDIAEGYSVSREKKESFPLTVTSAQKNPTAFYLCASSDSGDTEAFFGQGTRLTVV.

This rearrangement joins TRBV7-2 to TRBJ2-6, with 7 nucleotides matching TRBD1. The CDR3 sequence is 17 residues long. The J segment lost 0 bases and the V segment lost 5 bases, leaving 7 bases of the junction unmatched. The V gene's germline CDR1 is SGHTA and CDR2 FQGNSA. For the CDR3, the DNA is TGTGCCAGCAGCACAAACAGGGGACCCTCTGGGGCCAACGTCCTGACTTTC. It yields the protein CASSTNRGPSGANVLTF. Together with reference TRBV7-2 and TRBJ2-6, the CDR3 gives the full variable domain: GAGVSQSPSNKVTEKGKDVELRCDPISGHTALYWYRQSLGQGLEFLIYFQGNSAPDKSGLPSDRFSAERTGGSVSTLTIQRTQQEDSAVYLCASSTNRGPSGANVLTFGAGSRLTVL.

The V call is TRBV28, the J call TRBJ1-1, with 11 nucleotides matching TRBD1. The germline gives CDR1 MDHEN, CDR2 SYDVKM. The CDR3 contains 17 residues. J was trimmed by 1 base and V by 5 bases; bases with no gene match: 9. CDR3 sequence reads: CASSPGDRGIWNTEAFF. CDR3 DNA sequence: TGTGCCAGCAGTCCTGGGGACAGGGGGATCTGGAACACTGAAGCTTTCTTT.

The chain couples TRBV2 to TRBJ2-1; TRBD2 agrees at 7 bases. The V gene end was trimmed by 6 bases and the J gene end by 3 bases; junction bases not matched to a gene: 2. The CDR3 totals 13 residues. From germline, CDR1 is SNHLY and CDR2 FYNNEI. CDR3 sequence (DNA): TGTGCCAGCAGGCGGGAGCACTACAATGAGCAGTTCTTC. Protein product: CASRREHYNEQFF.

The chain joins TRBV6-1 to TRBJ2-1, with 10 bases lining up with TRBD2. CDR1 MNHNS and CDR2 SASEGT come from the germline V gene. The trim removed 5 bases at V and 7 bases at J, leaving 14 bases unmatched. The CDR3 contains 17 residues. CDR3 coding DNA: TGTGCCAGCAGTCAAGAGGGAGTAGCGGGAGGCCGAAATGAGCAGTTCTTC. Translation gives CASSQEGVAGGRNEQFF.

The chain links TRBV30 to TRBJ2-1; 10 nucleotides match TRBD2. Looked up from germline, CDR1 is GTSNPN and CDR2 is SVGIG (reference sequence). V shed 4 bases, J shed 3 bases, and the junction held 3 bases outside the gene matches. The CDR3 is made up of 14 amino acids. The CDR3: CAWTSGRGYNEQFF. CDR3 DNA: TGTGCCTGGACTAGCGGGAGAGGCTACAATGAGCAGTTCTTC.

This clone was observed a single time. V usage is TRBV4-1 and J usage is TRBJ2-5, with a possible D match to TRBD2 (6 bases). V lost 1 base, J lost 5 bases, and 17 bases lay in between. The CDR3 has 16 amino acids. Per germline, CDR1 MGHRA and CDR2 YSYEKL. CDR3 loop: CASSQAVAEGQETQYF. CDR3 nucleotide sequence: TGCGCCAGCAGCCAAGCGGTAGCGGAGGGCCAGGAGACCCAGTACTTC.

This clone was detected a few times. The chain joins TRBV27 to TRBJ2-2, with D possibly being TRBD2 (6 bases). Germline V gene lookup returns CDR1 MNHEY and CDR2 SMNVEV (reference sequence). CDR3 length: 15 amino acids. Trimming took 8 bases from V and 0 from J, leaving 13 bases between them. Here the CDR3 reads CASYPRGTNTGELFF. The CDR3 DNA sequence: TGTGCCAGCTATCCCCGGGGGACGAACACCGGGGAGCTGTTTTTT.

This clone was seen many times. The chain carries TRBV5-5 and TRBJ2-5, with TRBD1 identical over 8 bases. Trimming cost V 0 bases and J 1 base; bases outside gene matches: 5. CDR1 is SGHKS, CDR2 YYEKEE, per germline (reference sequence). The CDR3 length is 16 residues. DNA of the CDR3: TGTGCCAGCAGCTTGGCTACAGGGGGGACCCAAGAGACCCAGTACTTC. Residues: CASSLATGGTQETQYF.

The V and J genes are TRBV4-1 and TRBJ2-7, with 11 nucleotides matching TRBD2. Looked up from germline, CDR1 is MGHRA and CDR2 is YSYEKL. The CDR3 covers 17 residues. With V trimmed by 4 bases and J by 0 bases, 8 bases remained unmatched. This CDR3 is CASSRRTSGQSSYEQYF. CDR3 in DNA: TGCGCCAGCAGCCGGAGGACTAGCGGGCAGAGCTCCTACGAGCAGTACTTC.

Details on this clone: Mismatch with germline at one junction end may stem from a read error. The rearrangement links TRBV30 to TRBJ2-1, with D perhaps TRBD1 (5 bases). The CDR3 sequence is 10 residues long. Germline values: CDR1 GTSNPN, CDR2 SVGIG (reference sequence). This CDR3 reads CAWKGNERFF. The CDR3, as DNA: TGTGCCTGGAAGGGGAATGAGCGGTTCTTC.

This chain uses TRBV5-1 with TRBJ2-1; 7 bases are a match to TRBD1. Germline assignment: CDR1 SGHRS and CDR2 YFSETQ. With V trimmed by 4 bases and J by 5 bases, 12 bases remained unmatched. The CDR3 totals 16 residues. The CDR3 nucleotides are TGCGCCAGCAGCCCGAATGGACAGGAGATGAACAATGAGCAGTTCTTC. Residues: CASSPNGQEMNNEQFF.

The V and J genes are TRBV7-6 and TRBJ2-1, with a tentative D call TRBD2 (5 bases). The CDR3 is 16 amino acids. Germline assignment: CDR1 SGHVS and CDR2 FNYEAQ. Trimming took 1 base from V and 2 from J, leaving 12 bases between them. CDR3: CASSLELATPYNEQFF. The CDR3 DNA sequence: TGTGCCAGCAGCTTAGAGTTAGCGACCCCCTACAATGAGCAGTTCTTC.

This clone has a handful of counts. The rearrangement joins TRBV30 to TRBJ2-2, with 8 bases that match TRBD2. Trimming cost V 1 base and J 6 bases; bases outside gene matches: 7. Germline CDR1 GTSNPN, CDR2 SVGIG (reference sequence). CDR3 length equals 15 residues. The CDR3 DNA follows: TGTGCCTGGAGTGCTCACGGGAGGGTCTCCGGGGAGCTGTTTTTT. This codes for CAWSAHGRVSGELFF.

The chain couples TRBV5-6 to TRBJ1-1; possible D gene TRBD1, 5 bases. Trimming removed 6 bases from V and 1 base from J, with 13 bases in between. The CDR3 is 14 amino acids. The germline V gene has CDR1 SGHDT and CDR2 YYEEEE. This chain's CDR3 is CASKAWTRNTEAFF. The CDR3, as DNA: TGTGCCAGCAAGGCCTGGACAAGGAACACTGAAGCTTTCTTT.

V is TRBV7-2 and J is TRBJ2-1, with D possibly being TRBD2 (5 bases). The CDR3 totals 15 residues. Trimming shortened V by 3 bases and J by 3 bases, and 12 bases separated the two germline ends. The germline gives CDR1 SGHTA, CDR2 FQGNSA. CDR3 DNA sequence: TGTGCCAGCAGCTTCGGTTGGAGCGGCTACAATGAGCAGTTCTTC. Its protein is CASSFGWSGYNEQFF. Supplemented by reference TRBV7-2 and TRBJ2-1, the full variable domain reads GAGVSQSPSNKVTEKGKDVELRCDPISGHTALYWYRQSLGQGLEFLIYFQGNSAPDKSGLPSDRFSAERTGGSVSTLTIQRTQQEDSAVYLCASSFGWSGYNEQFFGPGTRLTVL.

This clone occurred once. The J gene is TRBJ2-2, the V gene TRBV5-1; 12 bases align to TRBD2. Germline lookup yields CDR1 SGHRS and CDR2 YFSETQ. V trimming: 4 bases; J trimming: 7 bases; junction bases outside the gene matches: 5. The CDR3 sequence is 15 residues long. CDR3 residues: CASSARTSGIGELFF. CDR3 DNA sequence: TGCGCCAGCAGCGCCCGGACTAGCGGGATCGGGGAGCTGTTTTTT.

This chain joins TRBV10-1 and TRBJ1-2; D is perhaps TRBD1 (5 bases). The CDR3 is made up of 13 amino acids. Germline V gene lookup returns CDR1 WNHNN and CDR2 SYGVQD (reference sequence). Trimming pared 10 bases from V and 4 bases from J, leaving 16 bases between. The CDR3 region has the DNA TGCGCCATCTCCGGAGGGGACGGCTATGGCTACACCTTC. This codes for CAISGGDGYGYTF.